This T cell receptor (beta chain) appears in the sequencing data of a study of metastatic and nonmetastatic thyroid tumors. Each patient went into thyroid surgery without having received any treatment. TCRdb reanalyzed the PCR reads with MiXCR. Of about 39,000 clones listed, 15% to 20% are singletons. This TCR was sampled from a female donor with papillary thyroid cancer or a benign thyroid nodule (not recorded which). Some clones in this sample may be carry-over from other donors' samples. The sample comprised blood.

CDR3: CASSLPTRNSPLHF. For the CDR3, the DNA is TGTGCCAGCAGCTTACCGACACGTAATTCACCCCTCCACTTT. The J gene is TRBJ1-6, the V gene TRBV7-8; no definite D call. Germline values: CDR1 SGHVS, CDR2 FQNEAQ. The CDR3 consists of 14 residues. V lost 2 bases to trimming and J lost 6 bases, with 8 bases between them.